This T cell receptor (beta chain) was identified in a study of T-cell memory formation after mild COVID-19. Overall study: The study found TCR clusters largely donor specific.

Using its own MiXCR run on the 5' RACE reads, TCRdb lists one record per CDR3 protein. The table lists under 700,000 distinct CDR3 sequences, roughly 21% of them singletons, with 12% in the top ten. This clonotype came up a few times. Sequencing was performed on PBMCs or a T cell subset sorted from them (not recorded which). This TCR came from an adult woman who had mild COVID-19 (a few samples of this study predate the infection). Cell type and time point are not known.

The CDR3 reads CAIQGGYGYTF. The CDR3, as DNA: TGTGCCATACAAGGGGGCTATGGCTACACCTTC. The chain employs TRBV10-3 and TRBJ1-2, with D perhaps matching TRBD1 (6 bases). Germline assignment: CDR1 ENHRY and CDR2 SYGVKD. This CDR3 has 11 amino acids. V was clipped by 9 bases and J by 4 bases, with 9 bases between them.